This TCR beta chain was obtained from a study of T cells in Graves' hyperthyroidism and ophthalmopathy (dated by TCRdb to between 2018 and 2021). Looking at the study overall: Peripheral blood was sampled at the time of initial diagnosis, prior to any treatment. To identify TCR V-J signatures that set the groups apart, the researchers used a discovery cohort of 100 patients, made up of roughly 45 with Graves' ophthalmopathy and 57 with stable Graves' hyperthyroidism. An independent validation cohort of around 19 hyperthyroidism patients and about 16 patients who later progressed to ophthalmopathy tested prospective prediction of ophthalmopathy. For training and testing, the roughly 100 patients in the discovery cohort were randomly divided in a 7:3 ratio. Thyroid tissue and blood T-cell repertoires from several Graves' hyperthyroidism patients were also compared in the study. Following sampling, methimazole starting at 30 mg daily was given to hyperthyroidism patients, and high-dose intravenous methylprednisolone was given to ophthalmopathy patients. TCR Vbeta CDR3 sequencing of approximately 140 peripheral blood samples (approximately 44 ophthalmopathy, roughly 74 hyperthyroidism and roughly 17 progressor patients) is reported in the paper. The investigation overall reported the following: In validation, progression to ophthalmopathy was predicted by the model with 70.59% sensitivity and roughly 72% specificity, a median of about 6 months before onset. A 13 V-J signature model separated ophthalmopathy from stable hyperthyroidism, with just over 85% sensitivity and 81.08% specificity in cross-validation and 80%/75% in testing. Sample size was not statistically predetermined, and investigators were not blinded to group allocation. Blood samples also contained most of the expanded thyroid clonotypes (frequency above 0.001), which suggests that blood repertoires may reflect thyroid immune responses.

Moderately to severely active disease, a Clinical Activity Score of at least 3, a NOSPECS grade of at least 4, and a duration under 3 months were present in ophthalmopathy patients. Patients with uncontrolled infections, other autoimmune diseases, pregnancy or lactation were excluded. Clinical symptoms, serum thyroxine and TRAb, thyroid ultrasound, and orbital computed tomography formed the basis for the diagnoses. PBMCs were separated from around 9.1 ml of fresh peripheral blood using Ficoll-Paque density gradient centrifugation. Total RNA was extracted with Trizol reagent, and quality was checked on an Agilent 2100 Bioanalyzer. Amplification of TCR beta CDR3 regions was carried out from RNA transcripts. The TCR CDR3 was subjected to a first round of RT-PCR using the HTBI primer set and the Qiagen OneStep RT-PCR kit. The libraries were constructed in a second round of multiplex PCR and then size-selected and purified. Paired-end sequencing of the libraries was performed with 100 bp reads on an Illumina HiSeq2000. Regarding the original processing steps: SOAPnuke was used to process the raw data, throwing out any read that contained adapters or uncalled bases, had a mean Phred below 15, or lacked an exact constant-primer or identifier match. COPE v1.2.5 was used to merge the high-quality paired reads, and each unique nucleotide sequence was defined as a clonotype. MiTCR v1.1 was used to align the clonotypes against IMGT TRBV, TRBD and TRBJ reference segments. Analysis was restricted to V-J combinations with a frequency above 0.0001, which covered about 99% of repertoires. The TCS score was defined as F50 (clonal expansion) divided by E x V (chaos), with BLOSUM62-based TCRdist calculated between CDR3 peptides within each V-J. Welch's t-statistics and random forest reduced around 520 V-J features to about 12, which were used in a naive Bayes classifier (R e1071). The public reads were reprocessed in TCRdb via fastp at Q25 and MiXCR, keeping in-frame beta chains. All rows with the same CDR3 protein become a single entry with the most common DNA and genes. The V and J calls, along with clone size, are taken from TCRdb and not from the paper's own processing. The sample table shows 250,000 to 350,000 distinct CDR3 sequences, and over 15% are seen once. The ten biggest clones cover approximately 57% of the sample.

Including cysteine and phenylalanine, the CDR3 has 13 amino acids. Only CDR3 DNA is held: 39 bases, read in frame from base 1. CDR1 and CDR2, per the germline V gene (reference sequence), are DFQATT and SNEGSKA. Trimming takes 2 bases off V and 1 base off J; junction bases not matched to a gene: 2. In its sample, this clonotype was seen once. It has no known antigen specificity. Base qualities were left out, and no much larger clone turns up one base away. On its own, one read is weak support. The specimen sequenced was blood. The rearrangement joined TRBV20-1 to TRBJ2-7, with 7 bases in between that match TRBD1. The receptor was derived from an older woman with Graves' ophthalmopathy. CDR3 region: CSARPGQSYEQYF. The sequenced DNA: TGCAGTGCTAGACCGGGACAGTCCTACGAGCAGTACTTC.